The 30 T cell receptor beta chains below all came from one sample that was sequenced in a study of blood T cells in healthy people across ages. Primers used in a second PCR of roughly 6 to 12 cycles were a sample-barcoded 5' primer and a J-beta primer mix. TCRdb used MiXCR to reprocess the 5' RACE reads, holding one entry per CDR3 protein. Here the sample spans some 900,000 distinct CDR3 sequences, under 50% being singletons. Sequenced material: blood. These receptor sequences come from a man in his thirties or forties in good health.

The chain is built from TRBV12-3 or TRBV12-4 and TRBJ2-3; unclear D gene. The CDR3 totals 15 residues. Between the trimmed V and J ends, which lost 7 bases and 6 bases, there was a span of 20 bases. The CDR3 loop reads CASKTGVGQTDTQYF. Written as DNA, the CDR3 is TGTGCCAGCAAGACTGGGGTCGGGCAGACGGATACGCAGTATTTT.

This chain connects TRBV30 to TRBJ2-5, with 7 bases aligning to TRBD1. The J call is doubtful: the DNA matches TRBJ2-7 better. CDR3 length equals 14 residues. Germline V gives CDR1 GTSNPN, CDR2 SVGIG (reference sequence). The CDR3 loop reads CAWTQGQSFYEQYF. The DNA for the CDR3 is TGTGCCTGGACCCAGGGACAGTCCTTCTACGAGCAGTACTTC.

The chain employs TRBV20-1 and TRBJ2-2; 14 positions match TRBD2. Germline CDR1 and CDR2: DFQATT and SNEGSKA (reference sequence). This CDR3 is 17 amino acids long. V lost 3 bases to trimming and J lost 6 bases; unmatched junction nucleotides: 9. CDR3 region: CSASRTSGGLTAGELFF. For the CDR3, the DNA is TGCAGTGCTAGCAGGACTAGCGGGGGGCTAACTGCCGGGGAGCTGTTTTTT.

The gene calls are TRBV20-1 and TRBJ2-7; the match to TRBD1 covers 11 bases. V gave up 5 bases and J gave up 4 bases; unmatched junction bases: 7. This CDR3 has 14 amino acids. Germline CDR1 is DFQATT and CDR2 is SNEGSKA (reference sequence). CDR3 protein: CSAATRDRGYEQYF. The DNA of the CDR3 is TGCAGTGCTGCGACGCGGGACAGGGGGTACGAGCAGTACTTC.

The chain has TRBV12-3 or TRBV12-4 and TRBJ2-1, with a possible D match to TRBD2 (6 bases). Trimming shortened V by 6 bases and J by 7 bases, and 13 bases separated the two germline ends. The CDR3 has 13 residues. The CDR3 region is CASRVSAGNEQFF. The CDR3 DNA reads TGTGCCAGCAGAGTCTCCGCGGGGAATGAGCAGTTCTTC.

This clonotype has only a few counts. V usage is TRBV4-1 and J usage is TRBJ1-2; TRBD1 agrees at 7 bases. Germline values: CDR1 MGHRA, CDR2 YSYEKL. With 0 bases clipped from V and 3 bases from J, the junction kept 7 bases outside the gene matches. The CDR3 is made up of 16 amino acids. The CDR3 sequence is CASSQEVGTAHYGYTF. DNA of the CDR3: TGCGCCAGCAGCCAAGAAGTAGGGACAGCGCACTATGGCTACACCTTC.

The chain carries TRBV28 and TRBJ2-4, with a tentative D call TRBD1 (5 bases). V shed 3 bases and J shed 1 base, with 7 bases lying between them. The CDR3 spans 14 residues. The germline V gene has CDR1 MDHEN and CDR2 SYDVKM. In DNA form, the CDR3 reads TGTGCCAGCAGTTTGGGGCTGGCCAAAAACATTCAGTACTTC. Encoded protein: CASSLGLAKNIQYF.

The table lists this clonotype with many counts. The rearrangement uses TRBV14 and TRBJ2-5; TRBD2 matches 9 bases. Germline assignment: CDR1 SGHDN and CDR2 FVKESK. The CDR3 contains 15 residues. V lost 1 base, J lost 5 bases, and 5 bases stayed unmatched. The CDR3: CASSQAGTSSETQYF. CDR3 DNA sequence: TGTGCCAGCAGCCAAGCCGGGACTAGCTCCGAGACCCAGTACTTC.

The chain uses TRBV29-1 and TRBJ2-7; D remains ambiguous. Germline V gives CDR1 SQVTM, CDR2 ANQGSEA. The CDR3 consists of 11 residues. The V end lost 1 base, the J end lost 5 bases, and 6 bases lay between the germline ends. DNA for the CDR3: TGCAGCGTTGAAGGGGTCCACGAGCAGTACTTC. Residues: CSVEGVHEQYF.

This clonotype was counted only a few times. The chain joins TRBV4-1 to TRBJ2-4; the D is unclear. This CDR3 contains 17 residues. V was trimmed by 2 bases and J by 0 bases, leaving 14 bases between them. The germline gives CDR1 MGHRA, CDR2 YSYEKL. In DNA, the CDR3 is TGCGCCAGCAGCCAAAGCGACGCCAGAAGAGCCAAAAACATTCAGTACTTC. This gives the protein CASSQSDARRAKNIQYF.

The rearrangement joins TRBV3-1 to TRBJ2-4; TRBD2 matches 11 bases. Trimming cost V 3 bases and J 3 bases; bases outside gene matches: 4. Germline V gene data show CDR1 as LGHDT and CDR2 as YNNKEL (reference sequence). This CDR3 region has 16 residues. The CDR3 region is CASSQELAGGKNIQYF. CDR3 nucleotides: TGTGCCAGCAGCCAGGAGCTAGCGGGAGGCAAAAACATTCAGTACTTC.

There are a few counts of this clonotype. This chain uses TRBV11-3 with TRBJ2-7, with D possibly being TRBD2 (6 bases). The CDR3 extends over 12 amino acids. Trimming cost V 4 bases and J 10 bases, with 14 bases left between them. Looked up from germline, CDR1 is SGHNT and CDR2 is YENEEA. The CDR3 coding sequence is TGTGCCAGCAGCTGGGAATGGGAGGCCCAGTACTTC. This translates into CASSWEWEAQYF.

V usage is TRBV29-1 and J usage is TRBJ2-7, with D perhaps matching TRBD1 (6 bases). The V gene's germline CDR1 is SQVTM and CDR2 ANQGSEA. V was shortened by 6 bases and J by 2 bases, with 17 bases between the two germline ends. This CDR3 region has 14 residues. The CDR3 DNA reads as TGCAGCGTCAGCCGGGACAATGGACCCTACGAGCAGTACTTC. It is translated as CSVSRDNGPYEQYF.

V gene TRBV5-1 combines with J gene TRBJ1-6, with D possibly matching TRBD1 (6 bases). In germline, CDR1 is SGHRS, CDR2 YFSETQ. The CDR3 is 17 residues long. Deletions cut 0 bases from V and 6 bases from J, with 16 bases between. In nucleotides, the CDR3 is TGCGCCAGCAGCTTGGACGGGGGCTCCAGATTTAATTCACCCCTCCACTTT. This translates into CASSLDGGSRFNSPLHF.

V usage is TRBV11-2 and J usage is TRBJ2-5; no firm D call. Germline V CDR1 and CDR2: SGHAT, FQNNGV. This CDR3 spans 13 amino acids. The germline V and J ends were trimmed by 3 bases and 5 bases, with 10 bases remaining between them. CDR3 sequence: CASSFEDGETQYF. For the CDR3, the DNA is TGTGCCAGCAGCTTTGAGGATGGGGAGACCCAGTACTTC.

This CDR3 reads CGAYTTGNSYEQYF. CDR3 nucleotides: TGCGGTGCTTATACGACAGGGAACTCCTACGAGCAGTACTTC. The V gene is TRBV29-1, the J gene TRBJ2-7, with 7 bases matching TRBD1. This CDR3 contains 14 residues. Per the germline V gene, CDR1 is SQVTM and CDR2 is ANQGSEA.

The CDR3 spells CASSRTVLKEKLFF. As DNA, the CDR3 is TGTGCCAGCAGTCGGACGGTACTTAAAGAAAAACTGTTTTTT. The gene calls are TRBV6-2 or TRBV6-3 and TRBJ1-4; no firm D call. Germline V CDR1 and CDR2: MNHEY, SVGEGT. The germline V and J ends were trimmed by 5 bases and 8 bases, with 15 bases remaining between them. This CDR3 contains 14 residues.

The table lists this clonotype with a few counts. The chain uses TRBV6-1 and TRBJ2-7; TRBD1 might be the D (6 bases). Germline V gene lookup returns CDR1 MNHNS and CDR2 SASEGT. This CDR3 comprises 14 residues. The V and J ends lost 0 bases and 12 bases respectively, with 18 bases between them. CDR3 in amino acids: CASSEAAGVELPYF. CDR3 in DNA: TGTGCCAGCAGTGAAGCGGCAGGGGTAGAACTTCCGTACTTC.

This clonotype has a handful of counts. The chain recombines TRBV5-1 with TRBJ2-7; 9 positions agree with TRBD2. Germline V gene sequence: CDR1 SGHRS, CDR2 YFSETQ. J lost 1 base, V lost 3 bases, and 2 bases had no gene match. This CDR3 region has 14 residues. CDR3 coding DNA: TGCGCCAGCAGCTCGGGACTAGCATCCTACGAGCAGTACTTC. Its protein product is CASSSGLASYEQYF.

CDR3 sequence (DNA): TGTGCCAGCAGCTTAGCTGCGGGGACAGGGGGTGAAAAACTGTTTTTT. It encodes CASSLAAGTGGEKLFF. The chain uses TRBV7-9 and TRBJ1-4; 11 nucleotides agree with TRBD1. The V and J ends lost 0 bases and 7 bases, in that order; junction bases with no gene match: 4. The CDR3 runs 16 residues. Per germline, CDR1 SEHNR and CDR2 FQNEAQ (reference sequence).

The chain links TRBV7-9 to TRBJ2-3; no clear D. V gave up 8 bases and J gave up 4 bases, with 7 bases separating them. Germline V gene sequence: CDR1 SEHNR, CDR2 FQNEAQ (reference sequence). The CDR3 spans 11 residues. The chain's CDR3 is CASRDADTQYF. CDR3 nucleotide sequence: TGTGCCAGCCGAGATGCAGATACGCAGTATTTT. Looking up the rest from reference TRBV7-9 and TRBJ2-3 gives the full variable domain: DTGVSQNPRHKITKRGQNVTFRCDPISEHNRLYWYRQTLGQGPEFLTYFQNEAQLEKSRLLSDRFSAERPKGSFSTLEIQRTEQGDSAMYLCASRDADTQYFGPGTRLTVL.

This clonotype has just a few counts. The V gene is TRBV6-5, the J gene TRBJ1-2; 9 bases are a match to TRBD1. Per the germline V gene, CDR1 is MNHEY and CDR2 is SVGAGI. V lost 7 bases, J lost 7 bases, and 4 bases stayed unmatched. The CDR3 sequence is 12 residues long. DNA of the CDR3: TGTGCCAGCAAAGGGACAGGGTCTGGCTACACCTTC. It specifies CASKGTGSGYTF.

The CDR3: CAGQLAGTYNEQFF. The CDR3 bases are TGTGCCGGCCAACTAGCGGGGACCTACAATGAGCAGTTCTTC. The chain couples TRBV27 to TRBJ2-1; 10 bases match TRBD2. CDR3 length: 14 residues. CDR1 and CDR2 from the germline V gene are MNHEY and SMNVEV (reference sequence). The V gene end was trimmed by 11 bases and the J gene end by 2 bases; junction bases not matched to a gene: 6.

This clonotype came up once. The chain links TRBV20-1 to TRBJ2-3; no firm D call. The germline gives CDR1 DFQATT, CDR2 SNEGSKA (reference sequence). V lost 7 bases, J lost 5 bases, and 16 bases lay in between. This CDR3 spans 13 amino acids. The CDR3, as DNA: TGCAGTGTCAGAGGATCGGCTATAGATACGCAGTATTTT. As protein: CSVRGSAIDTQYF.

This clonotype was seen more than once but under ten times. The CDR3 DNA is TGTGCCAGCAGTTACTCGGGACAGTCCGGGGCTGGCTACACCTTC. Its protein product is CASSYSGQSGAGYTF. The V and J genes are TRBV6-2 or TRBV6-3 and TRBJ1-2, with 7 nucleotides matching TRBD1. J lost 7 bases, V lost 0 bases, and 8 bases had no gene match. Germline V gives CDR1 MNHEY, CDR2 SVGEGT. The CDR3 length is 15 residues.

This clonotype appeared a single time. This chain links TRBV2 with TRBJ2-1; D remains ambiguous. Trimming pared 6 bases from V and 14 bases from J, leaving 14 bases between. The CDR3 is 11 residues long. From germline, CDR1 is SNHLY and CDR2 FYNNEI. DNA for the CDR3: TGTGCCAGCAGGGGCGAGGCCTCCGAGTTCTTC. Its translation is CASRGEASEFF.

This chain connects TRBV12-3 or TRBV12-4 to TRBJ2-1; 10 positions agree with TRBD2. CDR3 length: 14 residues. V lost 5 bases to trimming and J lost 12 bases; unmatched junction nucleotides: 10. CDR3 sequence (DNA): TGTGCCAGCAGTCCCCCAGCGGGGGGGGGATCGCAGTTCTTC. This gives the protein CASSPPAGGGSQFF.

Turning to this clonotype: The junction departs from the called germline gene at one end, perhaps through a read error. J is TRBJ2-3 and V is TRBV6-4; a weak D match, TRBD1 (6 bases). The length of the CDR3 is 14 residues. The germline gives CDR1 MRHNA, CDR2 SNTAGT. For the CDR3, the DNA is TGTACCAGCAGTTCCGGGACATTGGGGGATACGCAGTATTTT. The encoded protein is CTSSSGTLGDTQYF.

The chain joins TRBV27 to TRBJ2-3; 9 bases are a match to TRBD2. Per the germline V gene, CDR1 is MNHEY and CDR2 is SMNVEV (reference sequence). The CDR3 is 17 residues long. V trimming: 7 bases; J trimming: 0 bases; junction bases outside the gene matches: 11. The CDR3 loop reads CASKISGGLSSTDTQYF. CDR3 sequence (DNA): TGTGCCAGCAAAATTAGCGGGGGCCTTTCTAGCACAGATACGCAGTATTTT.

Note on this clonotype: An end of the junction does not agree with germline; a read error may underlie this. The genes are TRBV12-3 or TRBV12-4 and TRBJ2-1; D is unresolved. The CDR3 consists of 13 residues. The CDR3 nucleotides read TGTGCCGGCAGTTTAAACTCCCACAATGAGCAGTTCTTC. This codes for CAGSLNSHNEQFF.